This paragraph covers one T cell receptor beta chain sequence. The CDR3 is made up of 12 amino acids. The V end was cut by 7 bases, the J end by 3 bases, with 9 bases between. Germline loops: CDR1 ENHRY, CDR2 SYGVKD. Only in-frame clones appear in the TCRdb table, and some are missing; sequencing was by immunoSEQ multiplex PCR. The table has about 62,000 clones, around 90% seen once. The source of the sample is a study of OX40 agonist ivuxolimab in advanced cancers. This receptor was obtained from an adult with an advanced solid tumor such as melanoma, head and neck, liver or kidney cancer. The sequenced sample was CD4+ or CD8+ T cells sorted from blood, obtained in a trial of the OX40 agonist ivuxolimab. V and J are TRBV10-3 and TRBJ1-2, with D perhaps matching TRBD1 (5 bases). This CDR3 reads CAITGTDYGYTF. The CDR3 region has the DNA TGTGCCATCACGGGGACGGACTATGGCTACACCTTC.